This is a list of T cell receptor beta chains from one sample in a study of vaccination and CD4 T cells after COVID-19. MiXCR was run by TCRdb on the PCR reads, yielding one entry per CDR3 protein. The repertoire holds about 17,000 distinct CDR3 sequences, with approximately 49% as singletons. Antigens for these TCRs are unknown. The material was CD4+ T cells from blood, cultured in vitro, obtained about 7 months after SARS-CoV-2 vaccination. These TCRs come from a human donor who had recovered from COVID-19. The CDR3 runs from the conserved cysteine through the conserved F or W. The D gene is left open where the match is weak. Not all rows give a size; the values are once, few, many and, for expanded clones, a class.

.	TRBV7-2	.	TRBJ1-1	CASSFDGGTEAFF	TGTGCCAGCAGCTTTGATGGGGGCACTGAAGCTTTCTTT
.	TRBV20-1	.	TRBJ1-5	CSDARQRASNQPQHF	TGCAGTGATGCCCGACAGAGGGCGAGCAATCAGCCCCAGCATTTT
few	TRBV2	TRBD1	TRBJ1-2	CASIGTGGRGYTF	TGTGCCAGCATTGGGACAGGGGGTCGGGGCTACACCTTC
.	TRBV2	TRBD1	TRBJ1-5	CASTDRDNQPQHF	TGTGCCAGCACCGACAGGGACAATCAGCCCCAGCATTTT
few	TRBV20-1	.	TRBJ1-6	CSATRAGTSSYNSPLHF	TGCAGTGCTACCAGGGCAGGCACATCCTCCTATAATTCACCCCTCCACTTT
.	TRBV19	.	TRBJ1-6	CASSSIFDSPLHF	TGTGCCAGTAGTAGTATTTTCGATTCACCCCTCCACTTT
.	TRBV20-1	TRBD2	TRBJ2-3	CSAHLAGPYSTDTQYF	TGCAGTGCGCACCTAGCGGGGCCATACAGCACAGATACGCAGTATTTT
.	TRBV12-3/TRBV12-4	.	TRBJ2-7	CASSLMGGSYEQYF	TGTGCCAGCAGTTTAATGGGGGGCTCCTACGAGCAGTACTTC
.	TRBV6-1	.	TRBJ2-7	CASSIQQGIGYEQYF	TGTGCCAGCAGTATACAACAGGGAATAGGCTACGAGCAGTACTTC
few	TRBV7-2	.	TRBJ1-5	CASSPGTALWAQHF	TGTGCCAGCAGCCCAGGGACGGCTCTTTGGGCCCAGCATTTT
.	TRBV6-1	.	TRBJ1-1	CASRMLGGRGMNTEAFF	TGTGCCAGCAGAATGTTGGGGGGGAGGGGGATGAACACTGAAGCTTTCTTT
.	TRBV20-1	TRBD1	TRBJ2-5	CSARGGRDRGLETQYF	TGCAGTGCCCGCGGGGGCCGGGACAGGGGGCTGGAGACCCAGTACTTC
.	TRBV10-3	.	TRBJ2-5	CAIGSPARTQYF	TGTGCCATCGGTTCCCCCGCGCGGACCCAGTACTTC
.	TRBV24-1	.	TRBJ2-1	CATSDFTHNEQFF	TGTGCCACCAGTGATTTCACTCACAATGAGCAGTTCTTC
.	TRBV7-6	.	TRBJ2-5	CASSLDPTLQGETQYF	TGTGCCAGCAGCTTAGACCCAACCCTTCAGGGGGAGACCCAGTACTTC
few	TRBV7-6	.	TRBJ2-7	CASSQGGYEQYF	TGTGCCAGCAGCCAAGGCGGGTACGAGCAGTACTTC
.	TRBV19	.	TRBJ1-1	CASSTETVTYTEAFF	TGTGCCAGTAGTACCGAGACAGTTACCTACACTGAAGCTTTCTTT
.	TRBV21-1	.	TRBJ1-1	CASSKVRDRGGTEAFF	TGTGCCAGCAGCAAAGTTAGGGACAGGGGGGGCACTGAAGCTTTCTTT
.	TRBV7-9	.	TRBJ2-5	CASSLARPPETQYF	TGTGCCAGCAGCTTAGCGCGACCACCGGAGACCCAGTACTTC
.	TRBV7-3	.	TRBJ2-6	CASSQQGPGANVLTF	TGTGCCAGCAGCCAGCAGGGGCCTGGGGCCAACGTCCTGACTTTC
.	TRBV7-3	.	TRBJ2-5	CASSLTGRGETQYF	TGTGCCAGCAGCTTAACTGGGCGAGGAGAGACCCAGTACTTC
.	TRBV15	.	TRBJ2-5	CATSRDRTGSGETQYF	TGTGCCACCAGCAGAGATCGGACGGGGTCGGGGGAGACCCAGTACTTC
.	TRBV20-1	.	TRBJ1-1	CSARNGVTEAFF	TGCAGTGCTAGGAATGGGGTCACTGAAGCTTTCTTT
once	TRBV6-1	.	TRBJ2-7	CASSSGGEAGEQYF	TGTGCCAGCAGCTCTGGTGGTGAGGCGGGCGAGCAGTACTTC
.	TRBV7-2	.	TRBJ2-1	CASSLSPGAYTEQFF	TGTGCCAGCAGCTTGTCCCCAGGGGCATACACTGAGCAGTTCTTC
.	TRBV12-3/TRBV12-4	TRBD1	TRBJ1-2	CASSPDRGYGYTF	TGTGCCAGCAGCCCCGACAGGGGATATGGCTACACCTTC
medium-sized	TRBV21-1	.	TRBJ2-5	CASSKDLPRGETQYF	TGTGCCAGCAGCAAAGATCTTCCCAGGGGGGAGACCCAGTACTTC
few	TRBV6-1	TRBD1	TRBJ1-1	CASSTGGGRPEAFF	TGTGCCAGCAGTACAGGGGGGGGGAGGCCTGAAGCTTTCTTT
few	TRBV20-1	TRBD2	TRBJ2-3	CSARTFGGADTQYF	TGCAGTGCTAGAACGTTCGGGGGGGCGGATACGCAGTATTTT
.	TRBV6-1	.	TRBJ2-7	CASSSYFSGSGSYEQYF	TGTGCCAGCAGCAGTTACTTCAGCGGGTCCGGGAGTTACGAGCAGTACTTC
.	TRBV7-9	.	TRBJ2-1	CASSLLAVSEQFF	TGTGCCAGCAGCCTACTCGCCGTCTCTGAGCAGTTCTTC
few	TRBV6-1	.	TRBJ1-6	CASSDAGLYNSPLHF	TGTGCCAGCAGTGACGCGGGCCTCTATAATTCACCCCTCCACTTT
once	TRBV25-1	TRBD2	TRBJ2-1	CASSPGRTSGAYREFF	TGTGCCAGCAGCCCTGGGAGGACTAGCGGGGCGTATCGTGAGTTCTTC
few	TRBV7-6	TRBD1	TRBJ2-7	CASSLCRDSPYEQYF	TGTGCCAGCAGCTTATGTCGGGACAGCCCTTACGAGCAGTACTTC
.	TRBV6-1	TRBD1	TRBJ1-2	CASSELGGTGGDGYTF	TGTGCCAGCAGTGAACTAGGGGGGACAGGGGGAGATGGCTACACCTTC
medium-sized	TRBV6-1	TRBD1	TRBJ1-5	CASSGQGIRQPQHF	TGTGCCAGCAGTGGACAGGGAATCCGTCAGCCCCAGCATTTT
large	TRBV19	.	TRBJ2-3	CASSNLVTDTQYF	TGTGCCAGTAGTAATCTAGTGACAGATACGCAGTATTTT
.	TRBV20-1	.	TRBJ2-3	CSACDDTDTQYF	TGCAGTGCTTGTGACGACACAGATACGCAGTATTTT
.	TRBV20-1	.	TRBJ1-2	CSASMGTWDGYTF	TGCAGTGCTAGTATGGGGACCTGGGATGGCTACACCTTC
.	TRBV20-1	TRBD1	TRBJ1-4	CSASPGGEKLFF	TGCAGTGCTAGTCCAGGGGGGGAAAAACTGTTTTTT
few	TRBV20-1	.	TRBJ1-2	CSARVVRDIYGYTF	TGCAGTGCTAGAGTTGTCAGGGATATCTATGGCTACACCTTC
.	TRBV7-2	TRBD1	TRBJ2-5	CASRLQGRETQYF	TGTGCCAGCAGGTTACAGGGGCGAGAGACCCAGTACTTC
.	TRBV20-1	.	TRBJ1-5	CSASGSDDQPQHF	TGCAGTGCTAGTGGCAGCGACGATCAGCCCCAGCATTTT